These 22 T cell receptor beta chains share one sample of origin, sequenced in a study of T cell changes during pregnancy in multiple sclerosis. Profiled with immunoSEQ multiplex PCR; TCRdb holds only in-frame clones, not every one. The sample lists some 64,000 clones, roughly 90% seen once, with roughly 3.3% in the top ten. The sequencing here drew on peripheral blood, taken in the first trimester of pregnancy. The receptors here all came from a female donor in good health, enrolled as a control in a pregnancy study.

A single count supports this clone. The rearrangement uses TRBV6-1 and TRBJ1-2; weak D call: TRBD1 (6 bases). Germline-derived CDR1 and CDR2 are MNHNS and SASEGT. Trimming took 8 bases from V and 5 from J, leaving 18 bases between them. CDR3 length: 14 residues. Written as DNA, the CDR3 is TGTGCCAGCGGGGACATGACGGATCGATATGGCTACACCTTC. Its translation is CASGDMTDRYGYTF.

Here the CDR3 reads CASSSPTAGPGANVLTF. CDR3 in DNA: TGTGCCAGCAGCTCCCCGACTGCAGGGCCTGGGGCCAACGTCCTGACTTTC. The V and J genes are TRBV7-2 and TRBJ2-6; possibly TRBD1 for D (5 bases). From germline, CDR1 is SGHTA and CDR2 FQGNSA. The CDR3 totals 17 residues. Trimming stripped 4 bases from V and 2 bases from J, with 15 bases between.

The chain employs TRBV28 and TRBJ2-7; 12 bases are a match to TRBD2. CDR1 MDHEN and CDR2 SYDVKM come from the germline V gene. V lost 4 bases to trimming and J lost 7 bases; unmatched junction nucleotides: 8. The length of the CDR3 is 15 residues. As DNA, the CDR3 is TGTGCCAGCAGTTCTCTAGCGGGAGGGCCAATTGAGCAGTACTTC. It codes for CASSSLAGGPIEQYF.

This chain uses TRBV6-5 with TRBJ2-5; 10 bases agree with TRBD2. Germline CDR1 reads MNHEY; CDR2 reads SVGAGI. The CDR3 sequence is 15 residues long. V shed 5 bases and J 4 bases; nucleotides not matched to a gene: 7. Here the CDR3 reads CASSLRAGGPETQYF. The CDR3 region has the DNA TGTGCCAGCAGTCTCCGAGCGGGAGGGCCAGAGACCCAGTACTTC.

The CDR3 DNA reads TGTGCCAGCAGTGACAGGCCCTCCTACGAGCAGTACTTC. It specifies CASSDRPSYEQYF. V gene TRBV6-1 combines with J gene TRBJ2-7; no clear D gene. The germline V and J ends were trimmed by 3 bases and 0 bases, with 6 bases remaining between them. The germline V gene has CDR1 MNHNS and CDR2 SASEGT. The CDR3 covers 13 residues.

This clone was counted only a few times. V gene TRBV7-3 combines with J gene TRBJ1-5; D unresolved. V lost 2 bases, J lost 4 bases, and 6 bases lay in between. CDR3 length equals 13 residues. Germline V gene lookup returns CDR1 SGHTA and CDR2 FQGTGA. The CDR3 protein is CASSLGQNQPQHF. DNA of the CDR3: TGTGCCAGCAGCTTAGGGCAGAATCAGCCCCAGCATTTT.

The chain carries TRBV19 and TRBJ1-5; D is perhaps TRBD1 (5 bases). The CDR3 runs to 13 residues. The V end lost 10 bases, the J end lost 7 bases, and 17 bases lay between the germline ends. Germline V CDR1 and CDR2: LNHDA, SQIVND (reference sequence). The CDR3 DNA follows: TGTGCCACTTCGGACACGAGAAGCCAGCCCCAGCATTTT. It is translated as CATSDTRSQPQHF.

The chain has TRBV7-2 and TRBJ2-2; 8 bases are shared with TRBD2. CDR1 and CDR2 (germline): SGHTA, FQGNSA. CDR3 length: 16 amino acids. The V segment lost 5 bases and the J segment 6 bases; nucleotides outside the gene matches: 11. CDR3 amino acids: CASSPRPAGVPGELFF. CDR3 nucleotides: TGTGCCAGCAGCCCCCGTCCAGCGGGAGTACCCGGGGAGCTGTTTTTT.

The chain uses TRBV2 and TRBJ2-6; 7 nucleotides line up with TRBD1. V lost 6 bases and J lost 2; bases outside the gene matches: 4. From germline, CDR1 is SNHLY and CDR2 FYNNEI. The CDR3 covers 15 residues. The CDR3 is CASRATGAGANVLTF. The CDR3 DNA reads as TGTGCCAGCAGGGCTACAGGGGCTGGGGCCAACGTCCTGACTTTC.

The V and J genes are TRBV7-2 and TRBJ2-5; maybe TRBD2 (5 bases). Germline CDR1 is SGHTA and CDR2 is FQGNSA. The CDR3 is 15 amino acids. The V end was cut by 0 bases, the J end by 2 bases, with 10 bases between. CDR3 amino acids: CASSLARAIQETQYF. The CDR3 DNA follows: TGTGCCAGCAGCTTAGCGCGGGCTATACAAGAGACCCAGTACTTC.

The chain recombines TRBV5-1 with TRBJ1-2; D is possibly TRBD1 (5 bases). The CDR3 has 14 amino acids. CDR1 and CDR2 (germline): SGHRS, YFSETQ. With 6 bases removed from V and 8 bases from J, the gap between germline ends came to 20 bases. This CDR3 is CASTPREGPNGYTF. CDR3 in DNA: TGCGCCAGCACTCCGAGGGAGGGACCGAACGGCTACACCTTC.

The chain has TRBV6-1 and TRBJ1-4; 8 bases are shared with TRBD1. Germline V lookup: CDR1 MNHNS, CDR2 SASEGT. The CDR3 runs 13 residues. With 10 bases clipped from V and 4 bases from J, the junction kept 5 bases outside the gene matches. The DNA for the CDR3 is TGTGCCACCGGACAGGGATTTAATGAAAAACTGTTTTTT. Translating it yields CATGQGFNEKLFF.

The chain combines TRBV7-2 with TRBJ2-2; 10 bases match TRBD2. This CDR3 has 16 amino acids. Germline CDR1 and CDR2: SGHTA and FQGNSA. After removal of 1 base from V and 8 bases from J, the junction contained 7 bases not matched to a gene. The CDR3 reads CASSLELAGYWGELFF. The CDR3 bases are TGTGCCAGCAGCTTAGAACTAGCGGGATACTGGGGGGAGCTGTTTTTT.

This chain uses TRBV9 with TRBJ1-1, with D possibly matching TRBD1 (6 bases). Trimming removed 4 bases at V and 2 bases at J, with 15 bases between. The CDR3 extends over 15 amino acids. Per the germline V gene, CDR1 is SGDLS and CDR2 is YYNGEE. CDR3 sequence: CASSSRQDLNTEAFF. The CDR3 coding sequence is TGTGCCAGCAGCTCCAGACAGGACCTAAACACTGAAGCTTTCTTT.

This clone occurred once. The J gene is TRBJ2-2, the V gene TRBV5-6; D possibly corresponds to TRBD1 (6 bases). The germline gives CDR1 SGHDT, CDR2 YYEEEE. CDR3 length equals 17 residues. Trimming removed 0 bases from V and 0 bases from J, with 12 bases in between. The CDR3 is CASSLDADRANTGELFF. CDR3 in DNA: TGTGCCAGCAGCTTGGATGCGGACAGAGCGAACACCGGGGAGCTGTTTTTT. Filled out from reference TRBV5-6 and TRBJ2-2, the complete variable domain reads DAGVTQSPTHLIKTRGQQVTLRCSPKSGHDTVSWYQQALGQGPQFIFQYYEEEERQRGNFPDRFSGHQFPNYSSELNVNALLLGDSALYLCASSLDADRANTGELFFGEGSRLTVL.

This clone has just one count. This chain joins TRBV10-3 and TRBJ2-2; maybe TRBD1 (5 bases). The CDR3 spans 14 residues. With 7 bases removed from V and 0 bases from J, the gap between germline ends came to 9 bases. Germline lookup yields CDR1 ENHRY and CDR2 SYGVKD. The CDR3 protein is CAIKTTANTGELFF. DNA for the CDR3: TGTGCCATCAAGACGACAGCGAACACCGGGGAGCTGTTTTTT.

CDR3 protein: CASSPRLAGSYNEQFF. DNA for the CDR3: TGTGCCAGCAGCCCAAGACTAGCGGGCTCCTACAATGAGCAGTTCTTC. The rearrangement joins TRBV7-3 to TRBJ2-1; 10 nucleotides line up with TRBD2. The CDR3 extends over 16 amino acids. CDR1 and CDR2 (germline): SGHTA, FQGTGA. J gave up 0 bases and V 5 bases, and 4 bases lay outside the gene matches. The full variable domain, in which reference TRBV7-3 and TRBJ2-1 provide the parts outside the CDR3, is GAGVSQTPSNKVTEKGKYVELRCDPISGHTALYWYRQSLGQGPEFLIYFQGTGAADDSGLPNDRFFAVRPEGSVSTLKIQRTERGDSAVYLCASSPRLAGSYNEQFFGPGTRLTVL.

V usage is TRBV5-1 and J usage is TRBJ2-7; 10 bases agree with TRBD1. V lost 4 bases, J lost 2 bases, and 6 bases stayed unmatched. The CDR3 runs 15 residues. Germline CDR1 and CDR2: SGHRS and YFSETQ. The CDR3 is CASSPGDRGTYEQYF. DNA of the CDR3: TGCGCCAGCAGCCCCGGGGACAGGGGAACCTACGAGCAGTACTTC.

The gene calls are TRBV6-6 and TRBJ2-2; D ambiguous. There are 15 residues in the CDR3. The ends were cut back, 2 bases at V and 2 bases at J, with 9 bases in the middle. Germline V gene data show CDR1 as MNHNY and CDR2 as SVGAGI (reference sequence). The CDR3: CASSYGQVNTGELFF. In nucleotides, the CDR3 is TGTGCCAGCAGTTACGGCCAGGTCAACACCGGGGAGCTGTTTTTT.

This clone showed up just a few times. The rearrangement uses TRBV9 and TRBJ1-6; 10 nucleotides align to TRBD1. CDR3 size: 15 residues. V was pared by 3 bases and J by 11 bases, with 8 bases of the junction left unmatched. Germline V gene lookup returns CDR1 SGDLS and CDR2 YYNGEE. In DNA form, the CDR3 reads TGTGCCAGCAGCGAGGGGGACAGGGGCTACACACCCCTCCACTTT. It codes for CASSEGDRGYTPLHF. Full variable domain (rest looked up from reference TRBV9 and TRBJ1-6): DSGVTQTPKHLITATGQRVTLRCSPRSGDLSVYWYQQSLDQGLQFLIQYYNGEERAKGNILERFSAQQFPDLHSELNLSSLELGDSALYFCASSEGDRGYTPLHFGNGTRLTVT.

The V gene is TRBV6-1, the J gene TRBJ1-2; D might be TRBD1 (5 bases). Germline values: CDR1 MNHNS, CDR2 SASEGT. The CDR3 extends over 13 amino acids. V lost 3 bases and J lost 1, with 6 bases in between. The CDR3 here is CASSEGLNYGYTF. In DNA form, the CDR3 reads TGTGCCAGCAGTGAGGGGCTTAACTATGGCTACACCTTC.

The chain links TRBV29-1 to TRBJ1-2, with 9 nucleotides matching TRBD1. CDR1 and CDR2 (germline): SQVTM, ANQGSEA. The CDR3 loop spans 13 amino acids. V lost 6 bases, J lost 1 base, and 3 bases stayed unmatched. In DNA, the CDR3 is TGCAGCGTCGACAGGGGGGATAACTATGGCTACACCTTC. Its protein product is CSVDRGDNYGYTF.